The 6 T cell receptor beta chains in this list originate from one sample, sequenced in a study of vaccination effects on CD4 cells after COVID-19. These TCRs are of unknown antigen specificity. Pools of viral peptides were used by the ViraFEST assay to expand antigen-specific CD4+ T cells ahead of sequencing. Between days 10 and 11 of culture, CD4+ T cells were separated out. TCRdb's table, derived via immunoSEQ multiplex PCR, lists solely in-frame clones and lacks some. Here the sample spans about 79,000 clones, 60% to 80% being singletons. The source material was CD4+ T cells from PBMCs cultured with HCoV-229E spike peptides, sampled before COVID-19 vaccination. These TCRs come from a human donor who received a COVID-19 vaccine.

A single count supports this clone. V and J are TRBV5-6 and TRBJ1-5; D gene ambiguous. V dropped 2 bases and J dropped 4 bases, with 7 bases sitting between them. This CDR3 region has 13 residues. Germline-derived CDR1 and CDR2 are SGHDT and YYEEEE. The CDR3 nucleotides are TGTGCCAGCAGCTTTTCTTTTAATCAGCCCCAGCATTTT. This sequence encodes CASSFSFNQPQHF.

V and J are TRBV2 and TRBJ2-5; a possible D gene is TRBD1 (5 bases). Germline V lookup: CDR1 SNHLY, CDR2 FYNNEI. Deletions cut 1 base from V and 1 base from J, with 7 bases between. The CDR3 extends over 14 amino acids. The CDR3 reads CASSEGRVQETQYF. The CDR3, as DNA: TGTGCCAGCAGTGAAGGCAGGGTCCAAGAGACCCAGTACTTC.

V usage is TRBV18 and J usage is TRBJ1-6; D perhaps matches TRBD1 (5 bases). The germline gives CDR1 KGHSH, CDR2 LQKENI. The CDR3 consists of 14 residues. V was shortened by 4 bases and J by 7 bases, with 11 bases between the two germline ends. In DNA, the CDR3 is TGTGCCAGCTCACGGGACCGGTTGAATTCACCCCTCCACTTT. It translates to CASSRDRLNSPLHF.

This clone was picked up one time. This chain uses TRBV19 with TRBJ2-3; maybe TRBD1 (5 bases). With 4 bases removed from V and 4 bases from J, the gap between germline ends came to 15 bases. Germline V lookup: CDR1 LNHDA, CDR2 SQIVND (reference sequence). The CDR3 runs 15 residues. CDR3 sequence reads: CASSKGSPNPDTQYF. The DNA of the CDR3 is TGTGCCAGTAGTAAGGGGTCTCCGAACCCAGATACGCAGTATTTT.

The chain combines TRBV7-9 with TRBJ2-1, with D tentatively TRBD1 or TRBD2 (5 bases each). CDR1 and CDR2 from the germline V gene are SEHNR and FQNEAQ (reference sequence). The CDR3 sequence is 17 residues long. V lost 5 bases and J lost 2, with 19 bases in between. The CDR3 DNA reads TGTGCCAGCAGCGGGGCCGGGACGGGATCACCCTACAATGAGCAGTTCTTC. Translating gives CASSGAGTGSPYNEQFF.

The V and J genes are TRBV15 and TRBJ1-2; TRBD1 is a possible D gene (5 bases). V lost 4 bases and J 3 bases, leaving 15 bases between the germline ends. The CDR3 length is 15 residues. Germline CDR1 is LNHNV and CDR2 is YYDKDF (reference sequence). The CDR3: CATSTGGTRDYGYTF. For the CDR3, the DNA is TGTGCCACCAGCACCGGGGGGACCCGAGACTATGGCTACACCTTC.